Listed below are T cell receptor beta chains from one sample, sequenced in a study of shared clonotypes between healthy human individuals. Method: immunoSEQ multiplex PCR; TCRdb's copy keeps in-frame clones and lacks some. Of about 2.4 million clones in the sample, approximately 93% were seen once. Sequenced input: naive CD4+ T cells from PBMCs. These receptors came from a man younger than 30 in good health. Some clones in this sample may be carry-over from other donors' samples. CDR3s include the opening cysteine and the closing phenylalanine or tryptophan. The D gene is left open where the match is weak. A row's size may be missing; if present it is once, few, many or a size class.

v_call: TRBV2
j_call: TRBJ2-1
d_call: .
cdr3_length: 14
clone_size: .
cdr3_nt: TGTGCCAGCATGGAGGTTAGCTCCTACAATGAGCAGTTCTTC
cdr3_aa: CASMEVSSYNEQFF

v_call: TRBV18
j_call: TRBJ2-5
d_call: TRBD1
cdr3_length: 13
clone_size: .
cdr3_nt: TGTGCCAGCTCACAGGGGGCAGGGGAGACCCAGTACTTC
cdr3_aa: CASSQGAGETQYF

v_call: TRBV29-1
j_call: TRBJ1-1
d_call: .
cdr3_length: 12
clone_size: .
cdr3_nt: TGCAGCGTCCCTGGCCGGGACCGGGAAGCTTTCTTT
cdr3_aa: CSVPGRDREAFF

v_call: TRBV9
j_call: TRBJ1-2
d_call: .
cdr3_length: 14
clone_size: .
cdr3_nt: TGTGCCAGCAGCGTAGATCAGGGGCCTTGGGGCTACACCTTC
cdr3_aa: CASSVDQGPWGYTF

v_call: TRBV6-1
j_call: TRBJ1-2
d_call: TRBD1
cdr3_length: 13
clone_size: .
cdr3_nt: TGTGCCACCGGGACAGGGGGTCTCTATGGCTACACCTTC
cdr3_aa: CATGTGGLYGYTF

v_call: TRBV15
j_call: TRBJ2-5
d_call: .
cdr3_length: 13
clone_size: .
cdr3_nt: TGTGCCACCAGCAGTGGCAGGGTAGAGACCCAGTACTTC
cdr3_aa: CATSSGRVETQYF

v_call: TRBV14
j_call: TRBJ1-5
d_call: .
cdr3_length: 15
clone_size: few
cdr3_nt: TGTGCCAGCAGACCCGGGTCGGAGGTGGGGCAGCCCCAGCATTTT
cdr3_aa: CASRPGSEVGQPQHF

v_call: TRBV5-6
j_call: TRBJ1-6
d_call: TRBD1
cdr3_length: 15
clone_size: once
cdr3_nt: TGTGCCAGCAGCTTAGGAAGGACAGGGAATTCACCCCTCCACTTT
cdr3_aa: CASSLGRTGNSPLHF

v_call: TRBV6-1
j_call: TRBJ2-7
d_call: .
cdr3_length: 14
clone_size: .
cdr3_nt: TGTGCCAGCAGTGAAAAAAACAGGGTGGGGGAGCAGTACTTC
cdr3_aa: CASSEKNRVGEQYF

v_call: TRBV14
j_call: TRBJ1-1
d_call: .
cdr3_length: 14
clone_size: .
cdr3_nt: TGTGCCAGCAGCCAGGAATATCGCGGGGCTGAAGCTTTCTTT
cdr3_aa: CASSQEYRGAEAFF

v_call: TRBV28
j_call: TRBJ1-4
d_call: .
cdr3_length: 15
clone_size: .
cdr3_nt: TGTGCCAGCAGTTTAGCAGCAACAACTAATGAAAAACTGTTTTTT
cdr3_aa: CASSLAATTNEKLFF

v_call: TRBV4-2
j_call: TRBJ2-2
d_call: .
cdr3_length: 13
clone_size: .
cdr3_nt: TGTGCCAGCAGCCTGCAGCGGAAGGCGGAGCTGTTTTTT
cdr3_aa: CASSLQRKAELFF

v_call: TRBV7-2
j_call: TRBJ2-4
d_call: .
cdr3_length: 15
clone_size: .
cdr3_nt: TGTGCCAGCAGCTTAGCAGCGGCACGAGGGAACATTCAGTACTTC
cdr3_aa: CASSLAAARGNIQYF

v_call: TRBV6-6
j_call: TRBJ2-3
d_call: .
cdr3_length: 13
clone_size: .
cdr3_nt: TGTGCCAGCAGTTACTCGGTTACCCATACGCAGTATTTT
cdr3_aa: CASSYSVTHTQYF

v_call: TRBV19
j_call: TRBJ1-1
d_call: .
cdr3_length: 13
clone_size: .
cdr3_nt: TGTGCCAGTAGTATCTGGGGGGCGCAGGAAGCTTTCTTT
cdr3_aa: CASSIWGAQEAFF

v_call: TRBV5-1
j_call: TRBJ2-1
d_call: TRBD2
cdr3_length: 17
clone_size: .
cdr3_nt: TGCGCCAGCACCCCCCCCACGGGCGGGGGAGTGAAGGATGAGCAGTTCTTC
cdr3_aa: CASTPPTGGGVKDEQFF

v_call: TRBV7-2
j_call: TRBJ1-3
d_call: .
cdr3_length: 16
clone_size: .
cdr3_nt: TGTGCCAGCAGCCAAAGTGGGGGGCTCTCTGGAAACACCATATATTTT
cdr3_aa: CASSQSGGLSGNTIYF

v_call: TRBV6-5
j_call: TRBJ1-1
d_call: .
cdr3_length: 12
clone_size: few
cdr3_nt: TGTGCCAGCGGGGCGAGGAACACTGAAGCTTTCTTT
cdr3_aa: CASGARNTEAFF

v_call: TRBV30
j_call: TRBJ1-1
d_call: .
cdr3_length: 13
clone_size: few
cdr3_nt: TGTGCCTGGAGTTACGGGGTGAACACTGAAGCTTTCTTT
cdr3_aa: CAWSYGVNTEAFF

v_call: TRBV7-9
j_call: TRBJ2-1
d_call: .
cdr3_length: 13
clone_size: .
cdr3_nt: TGTGCCGTAGGGAGGAGTTCCTACAATGAGCAGTTCTTC
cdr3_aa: CAVGRSSYNEQFF

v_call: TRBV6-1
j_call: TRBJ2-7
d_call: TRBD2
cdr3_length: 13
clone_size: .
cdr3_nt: TGTGCCAGCCTGCGGGAGGGCTCCTACGAGCAGTACTTC
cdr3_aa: CASLREGSYEQYF

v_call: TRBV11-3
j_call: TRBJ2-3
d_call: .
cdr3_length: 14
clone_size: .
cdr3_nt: TGTGCCAGCAGCTCGAGTGGCGGCCCCGATACGCAGTATTTT
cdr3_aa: CASSSSGGPDTQYF

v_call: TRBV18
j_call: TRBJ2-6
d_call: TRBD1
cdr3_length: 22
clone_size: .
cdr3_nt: TGTGCCAGCTCACCGGGGATTATTGGACAGGGGGTAGCCTCCTCTGGGGCCAACGTCCTGACTTTC
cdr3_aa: CASSPGIIGQGVASSGANVLTF

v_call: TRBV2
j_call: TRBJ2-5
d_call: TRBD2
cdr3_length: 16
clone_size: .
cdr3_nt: TGTGCCAGCAGAGGCCTAGCGGGAGGAGACCAAGAGACCCAGTACTTC
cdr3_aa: CASRGLAGGDQETQYF

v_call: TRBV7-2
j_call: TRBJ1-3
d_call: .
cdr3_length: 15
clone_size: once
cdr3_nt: TGTGCCAGCAGCTTATTCCAGAGCTCTGGAAACACCATATATTTT
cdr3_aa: CASSLFQSSGNTIYF

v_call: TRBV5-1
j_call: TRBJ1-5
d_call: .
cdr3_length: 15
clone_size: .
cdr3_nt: TGCGCCAGCAGCTTGGGGTCTAATAGCAATCAGCCCCAGCATTTT
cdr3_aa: CASSLGSNSNQPQHF